These 8 T cell receptor beta chains were sequenced from one sample in a study of beta chain features in type 1 diabetes. As every portion of the isolated RNA was reverse transcribed, the sequencing read expressed TCRB transcripts. Produced via immunoSEQ multiplex PCR; TCRdb's table is partial and in-frame only. The sample has about 900,000 clones; roughly a sixth are singletons. Specimen: naive CD4+ T cells from blood. These receptors came from a woman aged 18-35 years in good health.

The chain joins TRBV13 to TRBJ2-7; 9 nucleotides agree with TRBD1. J lost 7 bases, V lost 5 bases, and 12 bases had no gene match. Per the germline V gene, CDR1 is PRHDT and CDR2 is FYEKMQ (reference sequence). There are 15 residues in the CDR3. The CDR3 region is CASSPQMGQGREQYF. Written as DNA, the CDR3 is TGTGCCAGCAGCCCCCAGATGGGACAGGGTCGAGAGCAGTACTTC.

This clone has just a few counts. Here the CDR3 reads CASSGTQYYNEQFF. CDR3 in DNA: TGTGCCAGCAGCGGAACGCAGTACTACAATGAGCAGTTCTTC. The chain employs TRBV7-2 and TRBJ2-1; D gene ambiguous. Germline V gene lookup returns CDR1 SGHTA and CDR2 FQGNSA. Trimming removed 5 bases from V and 3 bases from J, with 11 bases in between. There are 14 residues in the CDR3.

This clone was counted a few times. The rearrangement joins TRBV7-9 to TRBJ2-1, with 9 bases fitting TRBD1. CDR1 is SEHNR, CDR2 FQNEAQ, per germline (reference sequence). This CDR3 spans 14 amino acids. V gave up 6 bases and J gave up 7 bases; unmatched junction bases: 7. The CDR3: CASRTDRGGNEQFF. The CDR3 region has the DNA TGTGCCAGCAGAACCGACAGGGGGGGAAATGAGCAGTTCTTC.

The gene calls are TRBV19 and TRBJ2-5, with 8 bases identical to TRBD2. The V and J ends lost 8 bases and 2 bases, in that order; junction bases with no gene match: 16. Germline lookup yields CDR1 LNHDA and CDR2 SQIVND (reference sequence). This CDR3 region has 17 residues. The chain's CDR3 is CASSPGLVRKRQETQYF. CDR3 sequence (DNA): TGTGCCAGTTCTCCGGGACTAGTGAGAAAACGACAAGAGACCCAGTACTTC.

This chain links TRBV4-2 with TRBJ2-3; D is ambiguous. V was trimmed by 0 bases and J by 2 bases, leaving 18 bases between them. The germline V gene encodes CDR1 LGHNA and CDR2 YNFKEQ. There are 18 residues in the CDR3. Written as DNA, the CDR3 is TGTGCCAGCAGCCAAGACTATTCGTACCGAATAACCACAGATACGCAGTATTTT. Translated, it gives CASSQDYSYRITTDTQYF.

This clone turned up a few times. DNA for the CDR3: TGTGCCAGCAGACTTGCCGGAGCCGATGAGCAGTTCTTC. Protein sequence: CASRLAGADEQFF. V gene TRBV7-8 combines with J gene TRBJ2-1; D uncertain. This CDR3 is 13 amino acids long. The germline V gene has CDR1 SGHVS and CDR2 FQNEAQ. V was cut by 6 bases and J by 8 bases, with 14 bases left in between.

This clone was seen only a few times. The rearrangement links TRBV18 to TRBJ2-7; no reliable D call. Trimming pared 3 bases from V and 5 bases from J, leaving 14 bases between. Germline CDR1 and CDR2: KGHSH and LQKENI. This CDR3 is 14 amino acids long. CDR3 amino acids: CASSPARPPHEQYF. In nucleotides, the CDR3 is TGTGCCAGCTCACCCGCGAGGCCTCCCCACGAGCAGTACTTC. The variable domain in full, completed from reference TRBV18 and TRBJ2-7, reads NAGVMQNPRHLVRRRGQEARLRCSPMKGHSHVYWYRQLPEEGLKFMVYLQKENIIDESGMPKERFSAEFPKEGPSILRIQQVVRGDSAAYFCASSPARPPHEQYFGPGTRLTVT.

V gene TRBV5-1 combines with J gene TRBJ2-5, with D perhaps TRBD2 (5 bases). The CDR3 extends over 15 amino acids. Germline assignment: CDR1 SGHRS and CDR2 YFSETQ. Between the trimmed V and J ends, which lost 4 bases and 1 base, there was a span of 14 bases. In DNA, the CDR3 is TGCGCCAGCAGCCCCTCGAGGGCCCCCCAAGAGACCCAGTACTTC. Protein product: CASSPSRAPQETQYF.